One and the same sample provided the 21 T cell receptor beta chains below, sequenced in a study of T cell responses to AZD1222 COVID-19 vaccine listed by TCRdb under 2021. The library was generated by the immunoSEQ multiplex PCR assay. The table was pulled from immuneACCESS by TCRdb, which kept in-frame rearrangements only. Such tables lose some clones; where checked, under half of the loss comes from unresolved V genes, and the rest has no known cause. The sample includes 110,000 or so clones, with around 89% observed a single time. 7.1% of the sample is in the top ten clones. The sample's time point label, in plain terms: about 28 days (+/-7) after the second vaccine dose. Here the sequenced sample was peripheral blood, taken 28 days after the second AZD1222 dose. The source of these receptors is an adult who received the AZD1222 COVID-19 vaccine.

The chain has TRBV5-4 and TRBJ2-1; no definite D call. V dropped 3 bases and J dropped 5 bases, with 9 bases sitting between them. From germline, CDR1 is SGHNT and CDR2 YYREEE (reference sequence). There are 13 residues in the CDR3. The CDR3 DNA is TGTGCCAGCAGCTATCACGCAAACAATGAGCAGTTCTTC. Protein: CASSYHANNEQFF.

The chain has TRBV11-1 and TRBJ2-1, with 8 bases that match TRBD1. Germline loops: CDR1 SGHAT, CDR2 FQDESV (reference sequence). J was trimmed by 2 bases and V by 3 bases; bases with no gene match: 3. The CDR3 is 15 amino acids. This CDR3 is CASSFGQGTYNEQFF. DNA for the CDR3: TGTGCCAGCAGCTTCGGACAGGGAACCTACAATGAGCAGTTCTTC.

The chain combines TRBV11-3 with TRBJ2-7, with 9 bases matching TRBD2. This CDR3 has 16 residues. J lost 4 bases, V lost 1 base, and 8 bases had no gene match. Germline CDR1 SGHNT, CDR2 YENEEA. The CDR3 nucleotides are TGTGCCAGCAGCTTAGGGGGTAGCGGGAGAGGGTACGAGCAGTACTTC. This encodes CASSLGGSGRGYEQYF.

CDR3 DNA sequence: TGTGCCAGCAGTCCCGAAGGGACAGGGAGTGGGAACACTGAAGCTTTCTTT. It specifies CASSPEGTGSGNTEAFF. The chain uses TRBV6-6 and TRBJ1-1; 9 bases map to TRBD1. Germline V gene sequence: CDR1 MNHNY, CDR2 SVGAGI (reference sequence). Trimming cost V 5 bases and J 1 base; bases outside gene matches: 11. The CDR3 has 17 residues.

The V call is TRBV12-5, the J call TRBJ2-2, with 7 bases aligning to TRBD2. Germline CDR1 reads LGHNT; CDR2 reads FRNRAP. The CDR3 totals 16 residues. Losses at the gene ends were 6 bases for V and 5 bases for J; bases not matched to a gene: 12. CDR3 nucleotide sequence: TGTGCTAGTGGAGCACACCTGGGGGGAGGGACCGGGGAGCTGTTTTTT. Its translation is CASGAHLGGGTGELFF.

The genes are TRBV5-6 and TRBJ1-2, with D perhaps matching TRBD1 (6 bases). Germline V CDR1 and CDR2: SGHDT, YYEEEE. Trimming stripped 4 bases from V and 7 bases from J, with 11 bases between. The CDR3 is made up of 12 amino acids. CDR3 bases: TGTGCCAGCAGCCCCCGGGGGCTTGGCTACACCTTC. Its translation is CASSPRGLGYTF. The full variable domain, completed using reference TRBV5-6 and TRBJ1-2, is DAGVTQSPTHLIKTRGQQVTLRCSPKSGHDTVSWYQQALGQGPQFIFQYYEEEERQRGNFPDRFSGHQFPNYSSELNVNALLLGDSALYLCASSPRGLGYTFGSGTRLTVV.

The chain combines TRBV6-6 with TRBJ2-7; D gene unclear. V was shortened by 0 bases and J by 5 bases, with 14 bases between the two germline ends. The germline V gene encodes CDR1 MNHNY and CDR2 SVGAGI (reference sequence). This CDR3 is 15 amino acids long. The CDR3 sequence: CASSYSADAFDEQYF. In DNA form, the CDR3 reads TGTGCCAGCAGTTACTCGGCGGATGCTTTCGACGAGCAGTACTTC.

The chain has TRBV7-2 and TRBJ2-5; TRBD2 agrees at 12 bases. With 5 bases clipped from V and 4 bases from J, the junction kept 8 bases outside the gene matches. CDR3 length: 16 amino acids. Germline V gives CDR1 SGHTA, CDR2 FQGNSA. The CDR3 nucleotides read TGTGCCAGCAGCCCTCGACTAGCGGGAGTCCCAGAGACCCAGTACTTC. This encodes CASSPRLAGVPETQYF.

CDR3 in DNA: TGTGCCAGCAGCTTAGTAGAAGGGACAGGCAGTTGGTACGAGCAGTACTTC. Translation gives CASSLVEGTGSWYEQYF. The chain joins TRBV7-9 to TRBJ2-7; TRBD1 matches 8 bases. Germline CDR1 reads SEHNR; CDR2 reads FQNEAQ (reference sequence). The CDR3 runs 17 residues. The V gene end was trimmed by 1 base and the J gene end by 4 bases; junction bases not matched to a gene: 12. Combining the CDR3 with reference TRBV7-9 and TRBJ2-7 gives the whole variable domain DTGVSQNPRHKITKRGQNVTFRCDPISEHNRLYWYRQTLGQGPEFLTYFQNEAQLEKSRLLSDRFSAERPKGSFSTLEIQRTEQGDSAMYLCASSLVEGTGSWYEQYFGPGTRLTVT.

This chain links TRBV4-2 with TRBJ1-5; D gene uncertain. The V gene's germline CDR1 is LGHNA and CDR2 YNFKEQ. The CDR3 sequence is 15 residues long. V lost 3 bases to trimming and J lost 5 bases, with 14 bases between them. CDR3 sequence reads: CASSQERVVDQPQHF. CDR3 DNA sequence: TGTGCCAGCAGCCAGGAGAGAGTAGTCGATCAGCCCCAGCATTTT.

This chain joins TRBV3-1 (or the pseudogene TRBV3-2) and TRBJ1-3; 7 nucleotides match TRBD1. V was pared by 4 bases and J by 3 bases, with 9 bases of the junction left unmatched. The CDR3 has 16 residues. CDR1 and CDR2 (germline): LGHDT, YNNKEL (reference sequence). Here the CDR3 DNA reads TGTGCCAGCAGCCGAGGGAGGGCAGGGGGTGGAAACACCATATATTTT. Its protein is CASSRGRAGGGNTIYF.

The chain combines TRBV28 with TRBJ1-5; 9 nucleotides match TRBD1. The CDR3 is made up of 15 amino acids. V was clipped by 7 bases and J by 7 bases; unmatched bases: 11. Germline values: CDR1 MDHEN, CDR2 SYDVKM. CDR3 DNA: TGTGCCAGCACTCCGGGACAGGGAGGTCGACAGCCCCAGCATTTT. It encodes CASTPGQGGRQPQHF.

This chain links TRBV7-8 with TRBJ2-4, with a weak D call TRBD1 (6 bases). Trimming removed 1 base from V and 6 bases from J, with 16 bases in between. CDR1 SGHVS and CDR2 FQNEAQ come from the germline V gene. CDR3 size: 16 residues. The CDR3 coding sequence is TGTGCCAGCAGCTTAGGGCCAGGGGTCCCTGTAAACATTCAGTACTTC. As protein: CASSLGPGVPVNIQYF.

The chain has TRBV15 and TRBJ1-2, with 9 bases aligning to TRBD1. CDR1 LNHNV and CDR2 YYDKDF come from the germline V gene (reference sequence). CDR3 length: 14 amino acids. The V and J ends lost 6 bases and 3 bases, in that order; junction bases with no gene match: 5. The CDR3 loop reads CATRQTGGDYGYTF. The CDR3 region has the DNA TGTGCCACCAGGCAGACAGGGGGAGACTATGGCTACACCTTC.

The chain joins TRBV12-3 or TRBV12-4 to TRBJ2-1; TRBD2 agrees at 7 bases. The CDR3 loop spans 11 amino acids. J was trimmed by 9 bases and V by 7 bases; bases with no gene match: 3. CDR3 nucleotide sequence: TGTGCCAGCATGGGGGGGGGTGAGCAGTTCTTC. It is translated as CASMGGGEQFF.

V and J are TRBV6-5 and TRBJ2-7; no clear D gene. This CDR3 contains 13 residues. V lost 6 bases and J 4 bases, leaving 13 bases between the germline ends. The germline gives CDR1 MNHEY, CDR2 SVGAGI. CDR3 DNA: TGTGCCAGCAGCCTAGGTGGAAAATACGAGCAGTACTTC. Its protein is CASSLGGKYEQYF.

The chain has TRBV11-3 and TRBJ1-4; D ambiguous. Germline lookup yields CDR1 SGHNT and CDR2 YENEEA. V was clipped by 5 bases and J by 12 bases, with 13 bases between them. The CDR3 contains 12 residues. In DNA form, the CDR3 reads TGTGCCAGCAGCCGAAGAAATGAGCAACTGTTTTTT. Translated: CASSRRNEQLFF.

The chain carries TRBV9 and TRBJ1-3; 7 nucleotides line up with TRBD1. The V and J ends lost 5 bases and 0 bases, in that order; junction bases with no gene match: 5. The V gene's germline CDR1 is SGDLS and CDR2 YYNGEE. The CDR3 spans 15 residues. CDR3 sequence: CASSAGGNSGNTIYF. CDR3 DNA sequence: TGTGCCAGCAGTGCAGGGGGGAACTCTGGAAACACCATATATTTT.

This clone was counted a few times. The rearrangement joins TRBV6-1 to TRBJ1-2; 9 nucleotides align to TRBD1. This CDR3 region has 16 residues. CDR1 is MNHNS, CDR2 SASEGT, per germline. Trimming cost V 4 bases and J 8 bases; bases outside gene matches: 14. The CDR3 loop is CASSVTGGASTGGYTF. The CDR3 nucleotides read TGTGCCAGCAGTGTTACAGGGGGCGCTTCTACGGGAGGCTACACCTTC.

The rearrangement joins TRBV19 to TRBJ2-7, with D perhaps matching TRBD2 (6 bases). Per the germline V gene, CDR1 is LNHDA and CDR2 is SQIVND (reference sequence). Trimming shortened V by 4 bases and J by 3 bases, and 7 bases separated the two germline ends. CDR3 length: 12 amino acids. The CDR3 nucleotides are TGTGCCAGTAGTAGGGACTTCTACGAGCAGTACTTC. Translation: CASSRDFYEQYF.

The chain employs TRBV18 and TRBJ2-3; TRBD2 matches 7 bases. V was clipped by 6 bases and J by 3 bases; unmatched bases: 3. The CDR3 consists of 13 residues. The germline V gene encodes CDR1 KGHSH and CDR2 LQKENI. The CDR3: CASSLGGTDTQYF. In nucleotides, the CDR3 is TGTGCCAGCTCGCTGGGGGGGACAGATACGCAGTATTTT.